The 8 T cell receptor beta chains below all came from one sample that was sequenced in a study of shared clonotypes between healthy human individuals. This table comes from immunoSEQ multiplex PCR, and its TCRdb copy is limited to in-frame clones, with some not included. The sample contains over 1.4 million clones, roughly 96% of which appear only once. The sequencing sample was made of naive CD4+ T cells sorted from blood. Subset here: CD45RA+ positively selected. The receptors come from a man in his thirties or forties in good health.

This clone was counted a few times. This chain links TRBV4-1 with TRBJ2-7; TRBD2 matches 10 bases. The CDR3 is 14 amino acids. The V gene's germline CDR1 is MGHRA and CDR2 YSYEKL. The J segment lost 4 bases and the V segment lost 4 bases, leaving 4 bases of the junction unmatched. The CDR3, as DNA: TGCGCCAGCAGCCGGACTAGCGGAGAGTACGAGCAGTACTTC. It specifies CASSRTSGEYEQYF.

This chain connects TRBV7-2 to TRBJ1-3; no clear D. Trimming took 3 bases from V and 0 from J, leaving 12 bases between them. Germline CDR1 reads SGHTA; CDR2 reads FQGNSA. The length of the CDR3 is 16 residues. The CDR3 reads CASSFRTAVSGNTIYF. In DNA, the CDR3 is TGTGCCAGCAGCTTTAGGACGGCCGTCTCTGGAAACACCATATATTTT.

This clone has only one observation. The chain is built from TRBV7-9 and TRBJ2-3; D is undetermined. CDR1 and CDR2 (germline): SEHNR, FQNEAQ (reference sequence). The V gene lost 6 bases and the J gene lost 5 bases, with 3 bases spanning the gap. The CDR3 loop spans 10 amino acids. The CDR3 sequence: CASRQDTQYF. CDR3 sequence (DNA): TGTGCCAGCAGACAAGATACGCAGTATTTT.

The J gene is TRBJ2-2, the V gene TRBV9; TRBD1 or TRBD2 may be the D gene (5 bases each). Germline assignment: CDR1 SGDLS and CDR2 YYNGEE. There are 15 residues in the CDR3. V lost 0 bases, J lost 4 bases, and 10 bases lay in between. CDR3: CASSVAMGPTGELFF. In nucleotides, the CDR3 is TGTGCCAGCAGCGTAGCGATGGGACCCACCGGGGAGCTGTTTTTT.

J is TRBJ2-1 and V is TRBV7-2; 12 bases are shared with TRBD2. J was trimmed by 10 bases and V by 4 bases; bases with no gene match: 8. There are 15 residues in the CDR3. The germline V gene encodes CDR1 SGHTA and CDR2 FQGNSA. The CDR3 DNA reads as TGTGCCAGCAGCTCGACTAGCGGGAGCGCTGGCGAGCAGTTCTTC. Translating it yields CASSSTSGSAGEQFF.

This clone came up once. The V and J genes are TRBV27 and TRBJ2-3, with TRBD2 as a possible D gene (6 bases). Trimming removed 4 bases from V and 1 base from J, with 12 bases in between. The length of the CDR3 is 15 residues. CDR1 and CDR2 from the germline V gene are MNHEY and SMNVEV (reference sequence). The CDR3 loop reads CASSWDPGGTDTQYF. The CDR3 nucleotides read TGTGCCAGCAGTTGGGACCCGGGGGGCACAGATACGCAGTATTTT.

The CDR3 sequence: CASSLSGRFTYEQYF. The CDR3, as DNA: TGTGCCAGCAGCCTTAGCGGGCGGTTCACCTACGAGCAGTACTTC. The chain joins TRBV7-2 to TRBJ2-7, with 7 nucleotides matching TRBD2. Trimming took 5 bases from V and 2 from J; bases not matched to a gene: 9. Germline V CDR1 and CDR2: SGHTA, FQGNSA. This CDR3 region has 15 residues. Combining the CDR3 with reference TRBV7-2 and TRBJ2-7 gives the whole variable domain GAGVSQSPSNKVTEKGKDVELRCDPISGHTALYWYRQSLGQGLEFLIYFQGNSAPDKSGLPSDRFSAERTGGSVSTLTIQRTQQEDSAVYLCASSLSGRFTYEQYFGPGTRLTVT.

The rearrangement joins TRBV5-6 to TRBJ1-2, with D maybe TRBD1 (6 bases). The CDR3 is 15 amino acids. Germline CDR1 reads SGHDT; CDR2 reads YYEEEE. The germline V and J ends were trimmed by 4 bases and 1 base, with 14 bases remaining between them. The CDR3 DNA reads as TGTGCCAGCAGCGACCGGGACAAGCGTAACTATGGCTACACCTTC. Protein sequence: CASSDRDKRNYGYTF. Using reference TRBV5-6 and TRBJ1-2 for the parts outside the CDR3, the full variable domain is DAGVTQSPTHLIKTRGQQVTLRCSPKSGHDTVSWYQQALGQGPQFIFQYYEEEERQRGNFPDRFSGHQFPNYSSELNVNALLLGDSALYLCASSDRDKRNYGYTFGSGTRLTVV.